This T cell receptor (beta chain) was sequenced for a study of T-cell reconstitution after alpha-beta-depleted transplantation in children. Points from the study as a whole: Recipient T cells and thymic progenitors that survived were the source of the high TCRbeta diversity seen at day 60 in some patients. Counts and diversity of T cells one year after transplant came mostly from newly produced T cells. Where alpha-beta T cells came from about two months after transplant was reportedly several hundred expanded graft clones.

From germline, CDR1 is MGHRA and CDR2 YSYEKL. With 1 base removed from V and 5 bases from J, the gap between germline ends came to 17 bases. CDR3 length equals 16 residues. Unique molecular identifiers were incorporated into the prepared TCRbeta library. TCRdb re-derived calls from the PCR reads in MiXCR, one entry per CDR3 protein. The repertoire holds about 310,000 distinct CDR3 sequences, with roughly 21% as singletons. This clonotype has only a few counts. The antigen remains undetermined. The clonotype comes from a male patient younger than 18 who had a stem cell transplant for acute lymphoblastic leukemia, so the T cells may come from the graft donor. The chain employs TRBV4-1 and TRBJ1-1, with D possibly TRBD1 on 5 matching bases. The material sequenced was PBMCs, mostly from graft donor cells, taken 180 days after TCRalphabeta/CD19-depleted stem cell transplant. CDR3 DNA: TGCGCCAGCAGCCAAGTGGTACAGGAACGGGGGACTGAAGCTTTCTTT. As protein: CASSQVVQERGTEAFF.